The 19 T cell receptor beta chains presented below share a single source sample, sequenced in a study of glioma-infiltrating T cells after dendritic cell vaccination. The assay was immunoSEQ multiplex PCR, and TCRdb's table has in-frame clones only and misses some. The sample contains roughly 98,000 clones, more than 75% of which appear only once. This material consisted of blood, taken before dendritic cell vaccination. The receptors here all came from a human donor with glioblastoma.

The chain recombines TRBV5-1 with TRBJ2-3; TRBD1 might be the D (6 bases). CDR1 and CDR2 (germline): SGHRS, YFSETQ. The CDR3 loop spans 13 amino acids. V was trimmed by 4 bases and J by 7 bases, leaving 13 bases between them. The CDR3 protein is CASSRPGVNTQYF. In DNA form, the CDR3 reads TGCGCCAGCAGCCGACCAGGGGTTAATACGCAGTATTTT.

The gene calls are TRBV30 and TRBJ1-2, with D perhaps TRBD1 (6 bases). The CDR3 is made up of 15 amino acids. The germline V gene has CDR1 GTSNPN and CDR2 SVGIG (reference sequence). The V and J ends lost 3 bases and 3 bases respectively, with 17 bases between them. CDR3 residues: CAWRASDSAHYGYTF. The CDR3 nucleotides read TGTGCCTGGAGGGCATCGGACAGCGCTCACTATGGCTACACCTTC. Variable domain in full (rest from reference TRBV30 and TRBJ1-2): SQTIHQWPATLVQPVGSPLSLECTVEGTSNPNLYWYRQAAGRGLQLLFYSVGIGQISSEVPQNLSASRPQDRQFILSSKKLLLSDSGFYLCAWRASDSAHYGYTFGSGTRLTVV.

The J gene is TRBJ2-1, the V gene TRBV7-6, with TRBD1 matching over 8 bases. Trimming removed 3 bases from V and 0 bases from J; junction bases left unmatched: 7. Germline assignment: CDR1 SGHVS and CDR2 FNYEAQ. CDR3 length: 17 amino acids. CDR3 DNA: TGTGCCAGCAGCTTGTTTGGACAGGGACTCTCCTACAATGAGCAGTTCTTC. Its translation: CASSLFGQGLSYNEQFF.

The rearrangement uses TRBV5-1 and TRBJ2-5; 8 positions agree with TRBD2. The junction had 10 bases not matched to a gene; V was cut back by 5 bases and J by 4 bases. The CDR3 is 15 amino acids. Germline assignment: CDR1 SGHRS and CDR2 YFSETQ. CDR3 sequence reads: CASSRGASGLETQYF. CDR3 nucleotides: TGCGCCAGCAGTCGGGGGGCTAGCGGGCTAGAGACCCAGTACTTC.

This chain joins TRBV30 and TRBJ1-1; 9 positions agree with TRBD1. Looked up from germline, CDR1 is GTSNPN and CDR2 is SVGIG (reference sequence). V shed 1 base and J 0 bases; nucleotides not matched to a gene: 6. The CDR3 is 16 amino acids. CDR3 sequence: CAWSEDRGSVNTEAFF. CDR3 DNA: TGTGCCTGGAGTGAGGACAGGGGTTCGGTGAACACTGAAGCTTTCTTT.

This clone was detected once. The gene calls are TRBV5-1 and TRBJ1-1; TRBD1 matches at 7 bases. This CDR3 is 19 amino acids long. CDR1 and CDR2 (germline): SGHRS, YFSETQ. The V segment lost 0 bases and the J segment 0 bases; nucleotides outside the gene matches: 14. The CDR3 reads CASSLAFTGALQMNTEAFF. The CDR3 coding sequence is TGCGCCAGCAGCTTGGCGTTCACAGGGGCCCTTCAGATGAACACTGAAGCTTTCTTT.

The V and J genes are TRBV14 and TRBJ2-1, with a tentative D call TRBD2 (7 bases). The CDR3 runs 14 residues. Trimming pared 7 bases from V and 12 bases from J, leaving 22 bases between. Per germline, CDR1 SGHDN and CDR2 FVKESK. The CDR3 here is CASTPPDGRGGQFF. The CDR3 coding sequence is TGTGCCAGCACCCCCCCAGATGGGAGGGGGGGGCAGTTCTTC.

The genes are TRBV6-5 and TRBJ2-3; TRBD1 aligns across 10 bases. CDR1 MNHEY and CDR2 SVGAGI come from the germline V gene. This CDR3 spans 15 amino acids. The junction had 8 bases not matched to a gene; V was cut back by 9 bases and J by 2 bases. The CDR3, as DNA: TGTGCCAGTAGGGGCGGGACAGGGGTCACAGATACGCAGTATTTT. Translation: CASRGGTGVTDTQYF.

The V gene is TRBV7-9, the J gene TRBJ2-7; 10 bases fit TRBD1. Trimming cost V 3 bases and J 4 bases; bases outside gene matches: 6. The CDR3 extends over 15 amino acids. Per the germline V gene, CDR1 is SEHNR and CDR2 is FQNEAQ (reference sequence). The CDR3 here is CASSLGWDRGYEQYF. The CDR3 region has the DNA TGTGCCAGCAGCTTGGGATGGGACAGGGGATACGAGCAGTACTTC.

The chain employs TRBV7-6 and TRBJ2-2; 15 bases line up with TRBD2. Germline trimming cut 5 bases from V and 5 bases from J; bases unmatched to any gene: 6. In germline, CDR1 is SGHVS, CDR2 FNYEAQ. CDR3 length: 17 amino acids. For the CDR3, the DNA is TGTGCCAGCAGCCGGACTAGCGGGGGGGAGGTAACCGGGGAGCTGTTTTTT. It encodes CASSRTSGGEVTGELFF.

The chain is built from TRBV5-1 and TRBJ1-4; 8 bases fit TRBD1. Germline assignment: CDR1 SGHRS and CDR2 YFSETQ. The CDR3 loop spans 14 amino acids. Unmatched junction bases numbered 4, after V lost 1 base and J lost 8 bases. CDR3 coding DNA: TGCGCCAGCAGCTTGCGGACAGGGAGGGAAAAACTGTTTTTT. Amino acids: CASSLRTGREKLFF.

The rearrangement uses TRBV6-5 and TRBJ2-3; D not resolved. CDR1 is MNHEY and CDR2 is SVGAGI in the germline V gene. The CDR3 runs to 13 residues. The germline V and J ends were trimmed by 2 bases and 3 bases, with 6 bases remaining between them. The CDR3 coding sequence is TGTGCCAGCAGTTACCTCAGAACAGATACGCAGTATTTT. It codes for CASSYLRTDTQYF.

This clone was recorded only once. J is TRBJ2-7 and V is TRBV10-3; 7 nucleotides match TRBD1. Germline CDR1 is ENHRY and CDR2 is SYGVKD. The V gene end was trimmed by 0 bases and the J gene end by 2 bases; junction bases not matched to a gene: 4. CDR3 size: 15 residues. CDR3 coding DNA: TGTGCCATCAGTGAGTCTGGGACAGAAACCTACGAGCAGTACTTC. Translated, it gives CAISESGTETYEQYF.

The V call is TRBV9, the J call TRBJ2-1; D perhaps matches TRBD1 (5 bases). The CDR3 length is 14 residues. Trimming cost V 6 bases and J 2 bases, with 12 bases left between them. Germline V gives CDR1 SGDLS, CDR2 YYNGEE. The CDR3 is CASTAGQPYNEQFF. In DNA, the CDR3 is TGTGCCAGCACAGCAGGACAACCCTACAATGAGCAGTTCTTC. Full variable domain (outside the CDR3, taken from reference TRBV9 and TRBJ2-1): DSGVTQTPKHLITATGQRVTLRCSPRSGDLSVYWYQQSLDQGLQFLIQYYNGEERAKGNILERFSAQQFPDLHSELNLSSLELGDSALYFCASTAGQPYNEQFFGPGTRLTVL.

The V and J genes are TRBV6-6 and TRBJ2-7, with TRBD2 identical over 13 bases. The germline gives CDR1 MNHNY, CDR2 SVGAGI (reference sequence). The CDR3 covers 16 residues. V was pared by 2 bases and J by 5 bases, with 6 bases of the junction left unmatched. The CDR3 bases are TGTGCCAGCAGTTACCCTGGGACTAGCGGGAACAACGAGCAGTACTTC. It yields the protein CASSYPGTSGNNEQYF.

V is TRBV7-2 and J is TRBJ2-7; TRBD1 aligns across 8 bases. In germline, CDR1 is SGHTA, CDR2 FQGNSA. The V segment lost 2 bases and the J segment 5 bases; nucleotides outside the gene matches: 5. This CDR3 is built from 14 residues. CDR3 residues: CASSLYTGGNEQYF. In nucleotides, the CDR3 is TGTGCCAGCAGCTTATATACAGGGGGGAACGAGCAGTACTTC.

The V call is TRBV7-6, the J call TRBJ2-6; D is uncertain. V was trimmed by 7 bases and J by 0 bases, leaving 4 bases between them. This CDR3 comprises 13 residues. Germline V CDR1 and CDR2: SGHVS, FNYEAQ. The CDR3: CASKLSGANVLTF. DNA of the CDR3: TGTGCCAGCAAGCTCTCTGGGGCCAACGTCCTGACTTTC.

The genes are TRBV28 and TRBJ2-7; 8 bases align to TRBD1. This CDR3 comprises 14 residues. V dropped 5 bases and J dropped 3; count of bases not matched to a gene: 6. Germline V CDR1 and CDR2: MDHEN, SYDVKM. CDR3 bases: TGTGCCAGCAGTCTCGACAGGGGCCTCTACGAGCAGTACTTC. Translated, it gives CASSLDRGLYEQYF. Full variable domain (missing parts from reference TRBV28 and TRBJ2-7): DVKVTQSSRYLVKRTGEKVFLECVQDMDHENMFWYRQDPGLGLRLIYFSYDVKMKEKGDIPEGYSVSREKKERFSLILESASTNQTSMYLCASSLDRGLYEQYFGPGTRLTVT.

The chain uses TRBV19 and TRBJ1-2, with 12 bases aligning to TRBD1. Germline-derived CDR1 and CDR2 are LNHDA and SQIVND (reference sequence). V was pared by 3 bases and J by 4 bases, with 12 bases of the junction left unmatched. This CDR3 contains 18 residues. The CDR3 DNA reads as TGTGCCAGTAGTATGATCGTCGGGACAGGGGGCTTCCGCTATGGCTACACCTTC. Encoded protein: CASSMIVGTGGFRYGYTF.